The clone carrying this T cell receptor beta chain was recorded at least ten times. Its antigen remains unidentified. This specimen belongs to a study of neurological immune-mediated disorders. Study as a whole: Within the group of 34 multiple sclerosis patients, around 30 were relapsing-remitting, while 3 were secondary progressive.

Study-wide results and limits: Subjects shared no identical expanded-clone CDR3 amino acid sequences, suggesting private TCR-beta repertoires in all groups.

TCRdb called the 5' RACE reads again in MiXCR, with one record for every CDR3 protein. Here the sample spans tens of thousands of distinct CDR3 sequences, about 2% being singletons. V shed 2 bases and J shed 3 bases, with 17 bases lying between them. Germline loops: CDR1 DFQATT, CDR2 SNEGSKA (reference sequence). This CDR3 comprises 15 residues. The chain links TRBV20-1 to TRBJ2-7; D tentatively fits TRBD1 or TRBD2 (5 bases each). The clonotype comes from a middle-aged woman with multiple sclerosis. The material sequenced was PBMCs. The CDR3 DNA follows: TGCAGTGCTAGAAGGGGTCCCGGGACGGACTACGAGCAGTACTTC. Protein product: CSARRGPGTDYEQYF.